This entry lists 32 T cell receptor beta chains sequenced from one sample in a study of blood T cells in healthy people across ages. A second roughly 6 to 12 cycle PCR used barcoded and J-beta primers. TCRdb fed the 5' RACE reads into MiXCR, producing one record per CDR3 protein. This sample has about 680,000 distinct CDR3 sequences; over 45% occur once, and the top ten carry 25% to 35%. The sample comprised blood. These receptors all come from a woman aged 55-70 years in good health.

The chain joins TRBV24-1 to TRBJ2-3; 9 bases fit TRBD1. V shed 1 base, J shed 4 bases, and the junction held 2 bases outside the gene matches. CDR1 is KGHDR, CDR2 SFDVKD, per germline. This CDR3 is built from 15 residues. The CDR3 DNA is TGTGCCACCAGTGATTTAGGACAGGGGTCAGATACGCAGTATTTT. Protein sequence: CATSDLGQGSDTQYF.

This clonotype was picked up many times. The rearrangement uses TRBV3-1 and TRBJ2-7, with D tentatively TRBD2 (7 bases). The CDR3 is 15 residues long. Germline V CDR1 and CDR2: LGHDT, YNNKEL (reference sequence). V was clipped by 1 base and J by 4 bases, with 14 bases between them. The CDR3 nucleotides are TGTGCCAGCAGCCAAGCTTCGGGGGGCCCTTACGAGCAGTACTTC. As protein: CASSQASGGPYEQYF.

The chain's CDR3 is CASSYPGTPALYGYTF. The CDR3 nucleotides are TGTGCCAGCAGTTACCCCGGGACACCTGCGCTCTATGGCTACACCTTC. The chain has TRBV6-2 or TRBV6-3 and TRBJ1-2; D is possibly TRBD1 (6 bases). Germline values: CDR1 MNHEY, CDR2 SVGEGT. Trimming shortened V by 2 bases and J by 4 bases, and 17 bases separated the two germline ends. This CDR3 contains 16 residues.

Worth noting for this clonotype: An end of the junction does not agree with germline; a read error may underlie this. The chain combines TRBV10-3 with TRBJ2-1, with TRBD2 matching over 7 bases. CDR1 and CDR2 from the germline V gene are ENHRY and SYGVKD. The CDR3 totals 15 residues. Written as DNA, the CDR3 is TGTACCATCGCGAGGGGAGGGCCCTCCTACAATGAGCAGTTCTTC. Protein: CTIARGGPSYNEQFF.

In nucleotides, the CDR3 is TGTGCCAGCAGCTCCGGACCATTGGGTGGCGGCTACACCTTC. It yields the protein CASSSGPLGGGYTF. The chain couples TRBV7-2 to TRBJ1-2; D gene unclear. This CDR3 has 14 residues. The V and J ends lost 4 bases and 8 bases respectively, with 17 bases between them. Germline values: CDR1 SGHTA, CDR2 FQGNSA.

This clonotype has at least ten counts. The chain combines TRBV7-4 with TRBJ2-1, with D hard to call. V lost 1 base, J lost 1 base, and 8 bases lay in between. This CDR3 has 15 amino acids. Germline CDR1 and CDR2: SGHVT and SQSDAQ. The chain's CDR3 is CASSLDSSSYNEQFF. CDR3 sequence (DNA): TGTGCCAGCAGCTTAGACAGTTCATCCTACAATGAGCAGTTCTTC.

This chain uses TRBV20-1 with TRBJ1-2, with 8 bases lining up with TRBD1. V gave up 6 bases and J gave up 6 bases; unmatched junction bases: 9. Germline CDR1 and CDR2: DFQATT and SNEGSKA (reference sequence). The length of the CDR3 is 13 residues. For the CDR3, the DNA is TGCAGTGCCTCCCTAGGCAGGGGGCATGGCTACACCTTC. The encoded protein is CSASLGRGHGYTF.

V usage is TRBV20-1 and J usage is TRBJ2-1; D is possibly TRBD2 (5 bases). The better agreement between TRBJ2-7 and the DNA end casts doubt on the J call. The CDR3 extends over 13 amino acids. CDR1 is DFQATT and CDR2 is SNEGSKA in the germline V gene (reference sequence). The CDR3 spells CSASSLRVGEQYF. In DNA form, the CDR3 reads TGCAGTGCTAGTTCATTGAGGGTCGGTGAGCAGTACTTC.

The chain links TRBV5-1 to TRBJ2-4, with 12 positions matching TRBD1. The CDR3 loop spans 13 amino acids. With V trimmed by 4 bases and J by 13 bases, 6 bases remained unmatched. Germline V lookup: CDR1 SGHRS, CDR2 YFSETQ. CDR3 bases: TGCGCCAGCAGCGGGGACAGGGGGCATACGCAGTACTTC. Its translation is CASSGDRGHTQYF.

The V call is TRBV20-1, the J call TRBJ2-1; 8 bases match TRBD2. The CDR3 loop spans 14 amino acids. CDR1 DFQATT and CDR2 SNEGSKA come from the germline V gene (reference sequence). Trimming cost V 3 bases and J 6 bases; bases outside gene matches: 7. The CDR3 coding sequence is TGCAGTGCTAGCGGACGTAGCGGGACCAATGAGCAGTTCTTC. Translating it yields CSASGRSGTNEQFF.

The CDR3 region is CSARVGTNTGELFF. CDR3 sequence (DNA): TGCAGCGCTAGAGTGGGGACGAACACCGGGGAGCTGTTTTTT. The rearrangement uses TRBV29-1 and TRBJ2-2; D remains ambiguous. Trimming removed 7 bases at V and 0 bases at J, with 12 bases between. This CDR3 spans 14 amino acids. Germline V gives CDR1 SQVTM, CDR2 ANQGSEA.

The CDR3 region is CASSLHRNSPLHF. The CDR3 DNA sequence: TGTGCCAGCAGTCTTCACCGTAATTCACCCCTCCACTTT. The chain carries TRBV25-1 and TRBJ1-6; D gene uncertain. V was clipped by 5 bases and J by 6 bases, with 8 bases between them. This CDR3 comprises 13 residues. The V gene's germline CDR1 is MGHDK and CDR2 SYGVNS. The whole variable domain, remainder taken from reference TRBV25-1 and TRBJ1-6, is EADIYQTPRYLVIGTGKKITLECSQTMGHDKMYWYQQDPGMELHLIHYSYGVNSTEKGDLSSESTVSRIRTEHFPLTLESARPSHTSQYLCASSLHRNSPLHFGNGTRLTVT.

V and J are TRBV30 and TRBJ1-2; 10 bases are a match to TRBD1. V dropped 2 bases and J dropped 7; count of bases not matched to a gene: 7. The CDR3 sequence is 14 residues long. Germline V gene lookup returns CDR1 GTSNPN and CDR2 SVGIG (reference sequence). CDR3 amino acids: CAWSPTGGWVGYTF. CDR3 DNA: TGTGCCTGGAGTCCGACAGGGGGCTGGGTTGGCTACACCTTC.

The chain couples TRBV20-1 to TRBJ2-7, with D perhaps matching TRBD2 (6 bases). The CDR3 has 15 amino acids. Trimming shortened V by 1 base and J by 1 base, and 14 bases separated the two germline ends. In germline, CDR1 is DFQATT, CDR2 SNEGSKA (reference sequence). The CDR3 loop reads CSARGAGLRSYEQYF. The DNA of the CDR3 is TGCAGTGCTAGAGGGGCGGGGCTAAGGTCCTACGAGCAGTACTTC.

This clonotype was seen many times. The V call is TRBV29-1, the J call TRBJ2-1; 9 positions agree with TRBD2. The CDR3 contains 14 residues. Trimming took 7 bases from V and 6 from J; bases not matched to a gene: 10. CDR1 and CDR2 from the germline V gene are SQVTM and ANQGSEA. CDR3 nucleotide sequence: TGCAGCGGAACCGGGACTAGCTCTTTCAATGAGCAGTTCTTC. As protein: CSGTGTSSFNEQFF.

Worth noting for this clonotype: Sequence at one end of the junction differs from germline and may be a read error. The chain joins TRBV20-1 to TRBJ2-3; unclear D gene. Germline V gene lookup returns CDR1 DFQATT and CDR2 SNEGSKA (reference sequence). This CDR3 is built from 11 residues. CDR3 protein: CSAIPGDAQYF. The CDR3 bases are TGCAGTGCTATCCCAGGAGATGCGCAGTATTTT.

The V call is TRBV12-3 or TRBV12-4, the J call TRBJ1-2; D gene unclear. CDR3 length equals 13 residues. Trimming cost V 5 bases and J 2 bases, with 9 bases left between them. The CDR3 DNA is TGTGCCAGCAGTAGAAGCGACAACTATGGCTACACCTTC. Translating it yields CASSRSDNYGYTF.

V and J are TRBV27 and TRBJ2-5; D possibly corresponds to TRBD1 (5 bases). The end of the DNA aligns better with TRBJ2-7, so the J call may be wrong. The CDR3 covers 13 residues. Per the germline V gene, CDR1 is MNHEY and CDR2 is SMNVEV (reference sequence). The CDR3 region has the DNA TGTGCCAGCAGTTTTGGTTCAGGGCTCGAGCAGTACTTC. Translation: CASSFGSGLEQYF.

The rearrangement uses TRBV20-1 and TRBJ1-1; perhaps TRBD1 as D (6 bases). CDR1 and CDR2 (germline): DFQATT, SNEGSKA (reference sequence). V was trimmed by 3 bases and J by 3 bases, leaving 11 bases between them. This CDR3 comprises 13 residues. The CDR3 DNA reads TGCAGTGCTAGGGGGGCGCCGGACACTGAAGCTTTCTTT. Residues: CSARGAPDTEAFF.

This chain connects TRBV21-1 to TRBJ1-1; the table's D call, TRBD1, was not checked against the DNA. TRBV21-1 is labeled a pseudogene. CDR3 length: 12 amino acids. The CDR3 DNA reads TGTGCCAACCCGGGGTTGGGCACTGAAGCTTTCTTT. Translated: CANPGLGTEAFF.

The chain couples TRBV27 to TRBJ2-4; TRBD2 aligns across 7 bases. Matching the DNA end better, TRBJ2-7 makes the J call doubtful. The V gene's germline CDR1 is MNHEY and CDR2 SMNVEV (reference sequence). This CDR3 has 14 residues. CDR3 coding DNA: TGTGCCAGCAGTTTCGGGGGAGGGTTGGACGAGCAGTACTTC. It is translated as CASSFGGGLDEQYF.

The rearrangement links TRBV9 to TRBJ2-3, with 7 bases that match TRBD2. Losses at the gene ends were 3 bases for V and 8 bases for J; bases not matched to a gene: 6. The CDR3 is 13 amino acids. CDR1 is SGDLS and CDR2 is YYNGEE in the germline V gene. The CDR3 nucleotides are TGTGCCAGCAGCGCCGGACTAGGAAGTACGCAGTATTTT. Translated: CASSAGLGSTQYF.

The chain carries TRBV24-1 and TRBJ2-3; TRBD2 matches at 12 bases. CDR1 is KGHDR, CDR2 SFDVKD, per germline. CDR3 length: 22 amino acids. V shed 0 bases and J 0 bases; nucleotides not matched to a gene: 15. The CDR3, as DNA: TGTGCCACCAGTGATTTGGGACAGGGGGGACTAGCGGGCGGAACTAGCACAGATACGCAGTATTTT. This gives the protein CATSDLGQGGLAGGTSTDTQYF.

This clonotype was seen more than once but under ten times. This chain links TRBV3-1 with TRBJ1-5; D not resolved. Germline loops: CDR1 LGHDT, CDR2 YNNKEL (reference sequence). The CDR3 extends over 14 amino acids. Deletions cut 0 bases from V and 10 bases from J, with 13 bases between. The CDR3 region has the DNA TGTGCCAGCAGCCAAGATATGAGGGAATGTCCCCAGCATTTT. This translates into CASSQDMRECPQHF.

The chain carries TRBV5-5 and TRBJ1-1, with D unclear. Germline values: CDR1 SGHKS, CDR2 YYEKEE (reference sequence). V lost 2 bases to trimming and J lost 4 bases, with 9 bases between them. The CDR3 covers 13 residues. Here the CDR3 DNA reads TGTGCCAGCAGCTTTAGGTACTTCACTGAAGCTTTCTTT. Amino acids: CASSFRYFTEAFF.

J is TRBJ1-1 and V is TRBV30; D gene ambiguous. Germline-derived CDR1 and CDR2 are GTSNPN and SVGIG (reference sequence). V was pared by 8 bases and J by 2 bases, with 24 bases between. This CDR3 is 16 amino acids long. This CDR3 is CAGIPIGTRTNTEAFF. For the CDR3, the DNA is TGTGCCGGGATCCCCATCGGCACAAGAACCAACACTGAAGCTTTCTTT. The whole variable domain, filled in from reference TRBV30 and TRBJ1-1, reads SQTIHQWPATLVQPVGSPLSLECTVEGTSNPNLYWYRQAAGRGLQLLFYSVGIGQISSEVPQNLSASRPQDRQFILSSKKLLLSDSGFYLCAGIPIGTRTNTEAFFGQGTRLTVV.

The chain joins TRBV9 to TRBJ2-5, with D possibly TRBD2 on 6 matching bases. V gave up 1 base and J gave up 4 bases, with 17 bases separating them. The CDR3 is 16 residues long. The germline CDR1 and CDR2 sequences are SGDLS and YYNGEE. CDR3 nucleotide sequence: TGTGCCAGCAGCGTATCTTGGGACTTGAGGGGAGAGACCCAGTACTTC. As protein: CASSVSWDLRGETQYF.

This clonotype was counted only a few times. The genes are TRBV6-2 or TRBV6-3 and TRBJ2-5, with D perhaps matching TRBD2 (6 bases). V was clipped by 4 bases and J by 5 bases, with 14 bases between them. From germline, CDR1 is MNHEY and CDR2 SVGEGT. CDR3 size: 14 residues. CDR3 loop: CASSFSGAPETQYF. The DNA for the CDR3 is TGTGCCAGCAGTTTTAGCGGAGCTCCGGAGACCCAGTACTTC.

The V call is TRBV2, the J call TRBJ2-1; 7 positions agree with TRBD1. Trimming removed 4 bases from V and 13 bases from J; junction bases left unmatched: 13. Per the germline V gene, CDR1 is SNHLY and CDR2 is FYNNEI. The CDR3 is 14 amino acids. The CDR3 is CASSGQGGQETQFF. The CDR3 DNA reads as TGTGCCAGCAGTGGACAGGGTGGTCAAGAGACCCAGTTCTTC. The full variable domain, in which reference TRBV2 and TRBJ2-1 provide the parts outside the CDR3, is EPEVTQTPSHQVTQMGQEVILRCVPISNHLYFYWYRQILGQKVEFLVSFYNNEISEKSEIFDDQFSVERPDGSNFTLKIRSTKLEDSAMYFCASSGQGGQETQFFGPGTRLTVL.

The CDR3 nucleotides read TGTGCCAGCAGGGTAGGACTAGCGGGAGGCGATGAGCAGTACTTC. This translates into CASRVGLAGGDEQYF. This sequence joins TRBV2 and TRBJ2-5; 14 nucleotides agree with TRBD2. From germline, CDR1 is SNHLY and CDR2 FYNNEI. Trimming at V came to 6 bases and at J to 11 bases, leaving 11 bases not matched to a gene. The CDR3 extends over 15 amino acids.

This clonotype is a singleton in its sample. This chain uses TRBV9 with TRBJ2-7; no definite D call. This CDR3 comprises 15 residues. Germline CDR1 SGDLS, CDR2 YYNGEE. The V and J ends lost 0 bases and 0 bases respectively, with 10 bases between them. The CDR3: CASSVDGGSSYEQYF. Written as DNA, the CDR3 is TGTGCCAGCAGCGTAGATGGCGGAAGCTCCTACGAGCAGTACTTC.

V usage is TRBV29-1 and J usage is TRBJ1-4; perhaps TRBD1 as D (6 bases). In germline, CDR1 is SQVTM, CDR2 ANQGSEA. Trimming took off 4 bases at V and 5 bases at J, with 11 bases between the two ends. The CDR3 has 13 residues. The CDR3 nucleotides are TGCAGCGTTGGGTGGCAGGGGAATGAAAAACTGTTTTTT. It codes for CSVGWQGNEKLFF.